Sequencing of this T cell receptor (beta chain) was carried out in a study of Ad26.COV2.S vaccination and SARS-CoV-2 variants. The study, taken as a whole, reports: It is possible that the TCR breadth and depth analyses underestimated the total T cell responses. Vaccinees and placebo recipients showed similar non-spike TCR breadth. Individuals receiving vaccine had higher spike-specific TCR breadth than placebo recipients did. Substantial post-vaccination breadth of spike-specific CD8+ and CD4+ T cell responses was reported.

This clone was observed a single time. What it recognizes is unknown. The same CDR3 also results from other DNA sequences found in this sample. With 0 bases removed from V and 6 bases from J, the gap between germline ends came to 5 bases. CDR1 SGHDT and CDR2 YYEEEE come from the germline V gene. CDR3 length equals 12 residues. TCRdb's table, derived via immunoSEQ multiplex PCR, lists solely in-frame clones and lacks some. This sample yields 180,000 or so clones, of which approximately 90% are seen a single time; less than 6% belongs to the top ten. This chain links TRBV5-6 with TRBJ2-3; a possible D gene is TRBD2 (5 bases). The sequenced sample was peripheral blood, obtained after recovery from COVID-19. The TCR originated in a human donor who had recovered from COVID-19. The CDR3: CASSLGGDTQYF. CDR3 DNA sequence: TGTGCCAGCAGCTTGGGAGGGGATACGCAGTATTTT.